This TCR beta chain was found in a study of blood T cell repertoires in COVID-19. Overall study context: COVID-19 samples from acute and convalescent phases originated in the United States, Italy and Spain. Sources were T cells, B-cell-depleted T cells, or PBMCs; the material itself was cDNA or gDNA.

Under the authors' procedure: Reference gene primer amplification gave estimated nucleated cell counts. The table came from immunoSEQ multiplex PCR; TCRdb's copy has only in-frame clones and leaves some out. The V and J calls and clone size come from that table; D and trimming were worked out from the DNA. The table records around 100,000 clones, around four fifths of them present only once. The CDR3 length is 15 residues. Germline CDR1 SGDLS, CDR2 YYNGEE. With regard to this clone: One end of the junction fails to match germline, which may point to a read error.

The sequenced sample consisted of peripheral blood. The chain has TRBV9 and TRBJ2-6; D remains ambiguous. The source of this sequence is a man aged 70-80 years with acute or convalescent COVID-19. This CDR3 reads CASSVGNSVANVLTF. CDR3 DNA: TGTGCCAGCAGCGTAGGAAACTCTGTGGCCAACGTCCTGACTTTC.